This T cell receptor (beta chain) was profiled in a study of shared clonotypes between healthy human individuals (TCRdb year 2020). Some background on the complete study: The cohort included three men and a couple of women between 18 and 49 years of age. For each donor, CD4 naive and CD4 memory were each run on three plates, CD8 naive on two plates, and CD8 memory on one plate. To estimate repertoire size and how much clonotypes are shared between individuals, the study performed deep sequencing of blood TCR repertoires from five healthy adults. To increase sequencing depth and limit assay-specific biases, TCR repertoire library preparation and sequencing were carried out by different laboratories using diverse techniques. Between about 0.85 and 8.9 billion PBMCs per donor were obtained by leukapheresis.

The germline ends are 11 bases apart after V is trimmed by 0 bases and J by 2 bases. Including cysteine and phenylalanine, the CDR3 has 14 amino acids. Only CDR3 DNA remains: 42 bases, in frame from the first base. The germline V gene (reference sequence) provides CDR1 GTSNPN and CDR2 SVGIG. Comments on this clone: No antigen is known for it. No clone much larger than this one lies a single base away; base qualities are absent.

TCR CDR3 regions were amplified from genomic DNA by multiplex PCR using the deep immunoSEQ assay. For each cell subset, the extracted genomic DNA was distributed evenly across all wells of several immunoSEQ 96-well plates, and each plate served as one replicate. For sorted subsets, each replicate PCR was loaded with approximately 190 ng genomic DNA, equivalent to 30,000 to 35,000 T cell genomes. Purified libraries were quantified with a Qubit 3.0 fluorometer, sized on a Bioanalyzer 2100, and re-quantified with the KAPA Library Quantification kit. Every immunoSEQ 96-well plate was sequenced on a dedicated single-read 150-cycle Illumina NextSeq 550 flow cell. The authors' pipeline ran thus. Because the immunoSEQ output held only junctional sequences and lacked quality scores, the filtering could not match the filtering applied to full-length reads. Sequences were annotated with PyIR, a Python wrapper for IgBLAST v1.9, and V/J genes and CDR3 were assigned using IMGT germline references. Reads with weak V/J assignments (E-value above 1e-6), missing CDR3, stop codons, out-of-frame junctions, or ambiguous translated residues were removed. V3J clonotypes were defined as sequences sharing an identical inferred V gene, J gene, and CDR3 amino acid sequence. To compute the percentage overlap between repertoires, the number of shared unique clonotypes was divided by the size of the smaller repertoire. RTK rarefaction, the Chao1 estimator, and Recon v2.1 estimates of unobserved clonotypes were used to assess repertoire richness. OLGA was used to compute generation probabilities for all TCRbeta clonotypes that the gDNA method yielded from a few donors. The immuneACCESS repertoire file appears here via TCRdb, limited to in-frame rearrangements. These files lack a portion of the clones; in checked studies, under half of the deficit traces to unresolved V genes, and the cause of the others is not known. The DNA gave D and trimming, while V, J and clone size come from that table. For this sample the table gives roughly 1 million clones, of which roughly 80% were detected only once. The top ten constitute about 1.5% of the sample.

Broader findings and caveats from the paper: Sampling was restricted to blood, and TCR repertoires in tissues likely differ from the TCR repertoires found in blood. Sharing across several donors was observed for approximately 5% of naive CD4, under 4% of naive CD8, roughly 2.3% of memory CD4, and around 0.44% of memory CD8 clonotypes. Compared with non-shared clonotypes, clonotypes shared by all four sorted-subset donors had higher generation probabilities. Pairwise subsampling indicated that sequencing depth was expected to affect the degree of clonotype sharing among donors. Estimated clonotype richness was generally larger for naive than for memory subsets. Because the study included only a small number of donors, the genetic and exposure-history diversity represented was limited. Incomplete sequencing was indicated by rarefaction of sorted-subset datasets, despite the large sequencing depth.

Donors were healthy HIV-negative adults with no recently reported acute infections or vaccinations. Every donor was a Caucasian adult residing in Nashville, Tennessee, USA. CD4+ T cells were enriched by magnetic negative selection, after which naive cells were positively selected on CD45RA and the negative fraction was taken as the memory subset. Blood was collected by leukapheresis, and PBMCs were isolated by Ficoll-Histopaque density gradient centrifugation and then cryopreserved in liquid nitrogen vapor phase. Analytical flow cytometry was used to check the purity and quantity of each magnetically sorted T cell population. Each sorted fraction had its genomic DNA isolated and then quantified by UV absorbance on a Nanodrop 2000c.

The sequencing sample was made of memory CD4+ T cells sorted from blood. According to the study, the label for this sample's cell subset or site signals: CD45RA-negative fraction. The source is a young man in good health. The chain links TRBV30 with TRBJ2-7; TRBD1 could be the D gene, as 6 bases match. The CDR3 has the sequence CAWSVGDITYEQYF. In nucleotide form, the sequence is TGTGCCTGGAGTGTTGGGGACATCACCTACGAGCAGTACTTC.